This T cell receptor (beta chain) came from a study of regulatory T cells in long-lasting Graves disease. Points from the study as a whole: Compared with new cases, persistent Graves' patients showed reduced TCR diversity.

Time point: newly diagnosed GD, antithyroid drugs for less than 3 months. With RNA extracted from PBMCs as input, the TCR library was made. The patients were enrolled through endocrinology in Xi'an, China. This clonotype was observed at least ten times. Its target is not known. Construction of TCR beta libraries relied on iRepertoire HTBI primers and on Arm-PCR targeting CDR3 regions. TCRdb reanalysed the multiplex PCR reads using MiXCR and keeps one entry per CDR3 protein. The sample shows roughly 560,000 distinct CDR3 sequences, 15% to 20% of them seen only once. In addition, the sample was reused for a study of T cells in Graves' hyperthyroidism and ophthalmopathy. That report notes: Blood also held most thyroid clonotypes expanded beyond 0.001.

The specimen was peripheral blood mononuclear cells (PBMCs), collected at new diagnosis, from a patient treated with antithyroid drugs. The receptor's source is a woman between 40 and 65 years old with Graves disease.

The CDR3 sequence is CSARAGRGRETQYF. CDR3 nucleotides: TGCAGTGCCCGCGCAGGCAGGGGACGGGAGACCCAGTACTTC. The rearrangement links TRBV20-1 to TRBJ2-5, with D perhaps matching TRBD1 (6 bases). Germline V gives CDR1 DFQATT, CDR2 SNEGSKA (reference sequence). Trimming took 6 bases from V and 5 from J, leaving 19 bases between them. The CDR3 totals 14 residues.